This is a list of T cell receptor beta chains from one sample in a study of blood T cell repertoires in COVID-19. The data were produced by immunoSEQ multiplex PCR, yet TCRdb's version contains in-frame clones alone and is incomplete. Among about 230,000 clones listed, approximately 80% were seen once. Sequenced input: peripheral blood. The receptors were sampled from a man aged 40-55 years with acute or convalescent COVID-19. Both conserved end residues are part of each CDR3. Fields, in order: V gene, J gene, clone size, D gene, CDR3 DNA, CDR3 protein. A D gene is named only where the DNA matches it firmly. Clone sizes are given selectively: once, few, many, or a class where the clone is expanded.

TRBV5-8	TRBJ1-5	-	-	TGTGCCAGCAGCCCCCGGGGGATTAGCAATCAGCCCCAGCATTTT	CASSPRGISNQPQHF
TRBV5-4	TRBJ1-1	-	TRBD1	TGTGCCAGCAGCGCACAGGGGGCTCGTGGGTACACTGAAGCTTTCTTT	CASSAQGARGYTEAFF
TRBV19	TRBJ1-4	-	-	TGTGCCAGTAGTTTTTTATCCTCGTCGGAGGAAAAACTGTTTTTT	CASSFLSSSEEKLFF
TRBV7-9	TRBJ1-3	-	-	TGTGCCAGCAGCTTAGCTGAGGGAGCTGGAAACACCATATATTTT	CASSLAEGAGNTIYF
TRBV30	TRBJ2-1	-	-	TGTGCCTGGAGCGTCAATGAGCAGTTCTTC	CAWSVNEQFF
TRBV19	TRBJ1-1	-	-	TGTGCCAGTAGTACTGTCAGGGACACTGAAGCTTTCTTT	CASSTVRDTEAFF
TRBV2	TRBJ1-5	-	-	TGTGCCAGCAGCCCCTTGAGAGAGTCACCCCAGCATTTT	CASSPLRESPQHF
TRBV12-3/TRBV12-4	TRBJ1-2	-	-	TGTGCCAGCAGTCAAGATCAGGACTATGGCTACACCTTC	CASSQDQDYGYTF
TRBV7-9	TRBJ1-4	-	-	TGTGCCAGCAGCCTGGAGGGGTCCGTAGTGGATGAAAAACTGTTTTTT	CASSLEGSVVDEKLFF
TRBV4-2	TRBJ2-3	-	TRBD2	TGTGCCAGCAGCCAAGACCCCTCTGTCCTAGCGGGCTTTACAGATACGCAGTATTTT	CASSQDPSVLAGFTDTQYF
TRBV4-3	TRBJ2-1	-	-	TGCGCCAGCAGCCAAGATAGGGCTAGCGCGAACAATGAGCAGTTCTTC	CASSQDRASANNEQFF
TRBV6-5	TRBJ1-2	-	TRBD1	TGTGCCAGCAGCCGGACAGGGGAAGGCTACACCTTC	CASSRTGEGYTF
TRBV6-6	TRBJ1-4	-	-	TGTGCCAGCAGAGAGAGGGCGGGTGAAAAACTGTTTTTT	CASRERAGEKLFF
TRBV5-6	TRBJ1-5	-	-	TGTGCCAGCAGCTCAATGACCGGGGAAATCAATCAGCCCCAGCATTTT	CASSSMTGEINQPQHF
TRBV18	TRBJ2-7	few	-	TGTGCCAGCTCACCGGACGGAGGGGCGGGAGAGCAGTACTTC	CASSPDGGAGEQYF
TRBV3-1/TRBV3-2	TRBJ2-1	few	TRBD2	TGTGCCAGCAGCCGTGGCGGGAGTTCGCCCTACAATGAGCAGTTCTTC	CASSRGGSSPYNEQFF
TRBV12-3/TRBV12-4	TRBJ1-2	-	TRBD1	TGTGCCAGCAGAAGGGACAGGTCGAATGGCTACACCTTC	CASRRDRSNGYTF
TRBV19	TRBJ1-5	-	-	TGTGCCAGTAGTATTCTCAATCAGCCCCAGCATTTT	CASSILNQPQHF
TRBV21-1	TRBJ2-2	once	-	TGTGCCAGCAGCAAAGCGCTCCGAAGGACAGGGCGCGTCGGGGAGCTGTTTTTT	CASSKALRRTGRVGELFF
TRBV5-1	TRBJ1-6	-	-	TGCGCCAGCAGCAGAGACAGTAATTCACCCCTCCACTTT	CASSRDSNSPLHF
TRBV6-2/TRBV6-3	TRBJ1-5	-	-	TGTGCCAGCAGTTACTCTTGGCAGAGCAATCAGCCCCAGCATTTT	CASSYSWQSNQPQHF
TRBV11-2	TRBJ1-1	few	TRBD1	TGTGCCAGCAGCACCGACAGGGGCAACACTGAAGCTTTCTTT	CASSTDRGNTEAFF
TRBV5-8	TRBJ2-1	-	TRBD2	TGTGCCAGCAGCCGGGCAAGCAGACTAGCTGGTAATGAGCAGTTCTTC	CASSRASRLAGNEQFF
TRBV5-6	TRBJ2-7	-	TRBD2	TGTGCCAGCAGCTTGCCGGAGGGACTAGCGGGCCCTCGGGAGCAGTACTTC	CASSLPEGLAGPREQYF
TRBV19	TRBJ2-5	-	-	TGTGCCAGTAGTATTAGGGGCAGGCAAGAGACCCAGTACTTC	CASSIRGRQETQYF
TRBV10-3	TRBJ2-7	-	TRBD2	TGTGCCATCAGTGAGTCGAAAGGACTAGCGGGGTCATACGAGCAGTACTTC	CAISESKGLAGSYEQYF
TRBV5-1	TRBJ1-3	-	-	TGCGCCAGCAGTTCCGGACAACCTTCTGGAAACACCATATATTTT	CASSSGQPSGNTIYF
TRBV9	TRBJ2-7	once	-	TGTGCCAGCAGCCCCCGGGTAGCGTACTCCTACGAGCAGTACTTC	CASSPRVAYSYEQYF
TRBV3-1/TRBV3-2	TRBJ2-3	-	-	TGTGCCAGCAGCCTCACACCAGGAGGAGATACGCAGTATTTT	CASSLTPGGDTQYF
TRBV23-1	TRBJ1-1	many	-	TGCGCCAGCAGTCAGGGACTGGGCACTGAAGCTTTCTTT	CASSQGLGTEAFF
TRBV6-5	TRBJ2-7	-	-	TGTGCCAGCAGCCAGGTGGGGGGGCTGACCTACGAGCAGTACTTC	CASSQVGGLTYEQYF
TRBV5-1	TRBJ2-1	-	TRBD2	TGCGCCAGCAGCTCCGGACTAGCGGGCCAATACAATGAGCAGTTCTTC	CASSSGLAGQYNEQFF
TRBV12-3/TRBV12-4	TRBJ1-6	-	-	TGTGCCAGCAGTTTAGCGGGCAGTTCACCCCTCCACTTT	CASSLAGSSPLHF
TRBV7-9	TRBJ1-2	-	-	TGTGCCAGCAGCTTGGGAGGGGACTATGGCTACACCTTC	CASSLGGDYGYTF
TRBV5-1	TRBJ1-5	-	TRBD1	TGCGCCAGCAGCTCTGGGACAGCTAATCAGCCCCAGCATTTT	CASSSGTANQPQHF
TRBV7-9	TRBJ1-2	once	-	TGTGCCAGCAGCTTAGTGACAACGAGCGGCTATGGCTACACCTTC	CASSLVTTSGYGYTF
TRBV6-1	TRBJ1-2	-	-	TGTGCCAGCAGTGAAAGGCCGTTCGTCGACAGAAACTATGGCTACACCTTC	CASSERPFVDRNYGYTF
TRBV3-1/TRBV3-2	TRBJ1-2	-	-	TGTGCCAGCAGCCAAGAAATGGGTAGGGGGAATGGCGGCTACACCTTC	CASSQEMGRGNGGYTF
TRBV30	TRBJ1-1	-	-	TGTGCCTGGGACCGGGAATTAATGAACACTGAAGCTTTCTTT	CAWDRELMNTEAFF
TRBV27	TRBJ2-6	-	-	TGTGCCAGCAGTTTAGTGGGAGCTGGGGCCAACGTCCTGACTTTC	CASSLVGAGANVLTF
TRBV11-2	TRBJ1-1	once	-	TGTGCCAGCAGCCGTCTGCGGGGTATGGACACTGAAGCTTTCTTT	CASSRLRGMDTEAFF
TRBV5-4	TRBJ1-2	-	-	TGTGCCAGCAGCTTTATTCAGGATTTTCCTGGCTACACCTTC	CASSFIQDFPGYTF
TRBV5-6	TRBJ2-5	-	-	TGTGCCAGCAGCTTGGTAGTTAGCCCAGAGACCCAGTACTTC	CASSLVVSPETQYF
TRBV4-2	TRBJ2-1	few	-	TGTGCCAGCAGCCCCCGCCCATCAGGAGGTGTCGACAATGAGCAGTTCTTC	CASSPRPSGGVDNEQFF
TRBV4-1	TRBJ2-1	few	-	TGCGCCAGCAGCCATCCCTTGTCCTATGAGCAGTTCTTC	CASSHPLSYEQFF
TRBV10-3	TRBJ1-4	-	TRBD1	TGTGCCATCAGTGAGGCCAGGGACAGAACTAATGAAAAACTGTTTTTT	CAISEARDRTNEKLFF
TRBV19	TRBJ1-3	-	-	TGTGCCAGTAGCGCGAATCAGGGGATAGCTGGAAACACCATATATTTT	CASSANQGIAGNTIYF
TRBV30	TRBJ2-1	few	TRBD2	TGTGCCTGGAGTACGACGGTGGGCGGGGGAAAGGACAATGAGCAGTTCTTC	CAWSTTVGGGKDNEQFF
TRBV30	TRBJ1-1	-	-	TGTGCCTGGACTCGAGGCCCTAACACTGAAGCTTTCTTT	CAWTRGPNTEAFF
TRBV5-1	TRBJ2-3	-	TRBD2	TGCGCCAGCAGCCGAGGGACTAGCGGGAGCCCTGATACGCAGTATTTT	CASSRGTSGSPDTQYF
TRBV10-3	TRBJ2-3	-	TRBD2	TGTGCCATCAGAGGGCTAGCGGGTCGGAGCACAGATACGCAGTATTTT	CAIRGLAGRSTDTQYF
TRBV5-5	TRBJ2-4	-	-	TGTGCCAGCAGCCGTACCGACCCCCTGGTTACAGTCGAAAACATTCAGTACTTC	CASSRTDPLVTVENIQYF